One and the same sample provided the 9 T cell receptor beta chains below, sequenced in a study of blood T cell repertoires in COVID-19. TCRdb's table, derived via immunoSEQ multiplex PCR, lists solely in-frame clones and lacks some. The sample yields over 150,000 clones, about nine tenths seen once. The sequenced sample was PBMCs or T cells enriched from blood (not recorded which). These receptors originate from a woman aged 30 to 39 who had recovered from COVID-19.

The CDR3 sequence is CASSSQGIHEQYF. CDR3 bases: TGTGCCAGCAGTTCACAGGGTATTCACGAGCAGTACTTC. The chain joins TRBV27 to TRBJ2-7; TRBD1 is a possible D gene (6 bases). This CDR3 spans 13 amino acids. V was shortened by 4 bases and J by 5 bases, with 12 bases between the two germline ends. Germline CDR1 is MNHEY and CDR2 is SMNVEV (reference sequence).

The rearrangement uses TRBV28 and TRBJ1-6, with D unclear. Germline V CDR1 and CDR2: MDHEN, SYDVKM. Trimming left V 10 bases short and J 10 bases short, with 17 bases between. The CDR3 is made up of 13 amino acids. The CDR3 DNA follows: TGTGCCACACAAGGAGGGATTAGGTCACCCCTCCACTTT. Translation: CATQGGIRSPLHF.

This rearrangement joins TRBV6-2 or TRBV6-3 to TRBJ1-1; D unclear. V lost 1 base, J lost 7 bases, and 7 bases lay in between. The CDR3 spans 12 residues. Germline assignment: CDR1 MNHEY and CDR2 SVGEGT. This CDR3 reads CASSYFLSEAFF. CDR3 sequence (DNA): TGTGCCAGCAGTTACTTTCTTAGTGAAGCTTTCTTT.

CDR3 sequence reads: CASRGQGSYEQYF. The CDR3 DNA reads TGTGCCAGCAGGGGACAGGGGTCCTACGAGCAGTACTTC. The genes are TRBV12-3 or TRBV12-4 and TRBJ2-7; 10 bases map to TRBD1. V was clipped by 6 bases and J by 1 base; unmatched bases: 0. CDR3 length: 13 amino acids.

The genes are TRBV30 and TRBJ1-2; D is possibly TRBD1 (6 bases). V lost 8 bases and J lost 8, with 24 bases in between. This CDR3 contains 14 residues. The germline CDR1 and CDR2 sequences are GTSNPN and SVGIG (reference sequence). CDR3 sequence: CALLRGEGFGGYTF. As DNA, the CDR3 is TGTGCCCTGCTTAGGGGGGAGGGCTTCGGGGGCTACACCTTC.

The CDR3 loop is CAISVGRTSTDTQYF. CDR3 in DNA: TGTGCCATCAGTGTTGGGCGAACTAGCACAGATACGCAGTATTTT. The chain recombines TRBV10-3 with TRBJ2-3; unclear D gene. Germline CDR1 ENHRY, CDR2 SYGVKD. CDR3 length equals 15 residues. The ends were cut back, 4 bases at V and 0 bases at J, with 11 bases in the middle.

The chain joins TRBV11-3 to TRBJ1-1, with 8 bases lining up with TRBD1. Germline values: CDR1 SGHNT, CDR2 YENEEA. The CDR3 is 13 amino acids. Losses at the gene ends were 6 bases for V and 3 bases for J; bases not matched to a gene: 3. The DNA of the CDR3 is TGTGCCAGCAGTCTGGACAGGGACACTGAAGCTTTCTTT. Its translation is CASSLDRDTEAFF.

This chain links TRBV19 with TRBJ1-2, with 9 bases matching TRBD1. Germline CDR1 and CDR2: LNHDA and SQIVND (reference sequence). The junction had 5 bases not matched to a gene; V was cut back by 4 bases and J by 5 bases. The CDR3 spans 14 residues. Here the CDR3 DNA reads TGTGCCAGTAGTACGGGACAGGGATTATATGGCTACACCTTC. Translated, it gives CASSTGQGLYGYTF.

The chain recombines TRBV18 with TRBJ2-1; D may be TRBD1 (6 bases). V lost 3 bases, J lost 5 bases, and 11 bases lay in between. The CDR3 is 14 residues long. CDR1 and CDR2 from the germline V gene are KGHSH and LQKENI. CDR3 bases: TGTGCCAGCTCACCTTCCGACAGGAACAATGAGCAGTTCTTC. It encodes CASSPSDRNNEQFF.